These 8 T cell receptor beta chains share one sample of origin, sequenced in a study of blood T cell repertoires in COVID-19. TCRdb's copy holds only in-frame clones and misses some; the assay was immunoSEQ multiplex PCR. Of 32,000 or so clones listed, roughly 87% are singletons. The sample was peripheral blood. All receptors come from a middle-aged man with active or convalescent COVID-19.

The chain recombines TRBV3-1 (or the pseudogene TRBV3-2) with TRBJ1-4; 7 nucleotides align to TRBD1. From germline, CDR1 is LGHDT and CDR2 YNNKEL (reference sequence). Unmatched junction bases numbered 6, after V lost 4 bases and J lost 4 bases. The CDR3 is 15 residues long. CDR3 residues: CASSPWDSFNEKLFF. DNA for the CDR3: TGTGCCAGCAGCCCTTGGGACAGCTTTAATGAAAAACTGTTTTTT.

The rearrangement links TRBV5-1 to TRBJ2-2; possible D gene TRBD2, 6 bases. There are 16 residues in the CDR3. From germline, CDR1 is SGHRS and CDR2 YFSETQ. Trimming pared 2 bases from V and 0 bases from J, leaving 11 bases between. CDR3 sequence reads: CASSFASAANTGELFF. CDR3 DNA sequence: TGCGCCAGCAGCTTTGCTAGCGCCGCGAACACCGGGGAGCTGTTTTTT. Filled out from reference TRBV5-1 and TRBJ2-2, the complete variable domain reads KAGVTQTPRYLIKTRGQQVTLSCSPISGHRSVSWYQQTPGQGLQFLFEYFSETQRNKGNFPGRFSGRQFSNSRSEMNVSTLELGDSALYLCASSFASAANTGELFFGEGSRLTVL.

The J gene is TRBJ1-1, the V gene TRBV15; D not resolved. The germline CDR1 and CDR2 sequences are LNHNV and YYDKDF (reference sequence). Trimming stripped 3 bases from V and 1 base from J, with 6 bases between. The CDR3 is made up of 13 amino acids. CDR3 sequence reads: CATSRNSNTEAFF. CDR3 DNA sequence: TGTGCCACCAGCAGGAACTCGAACACTGAAGCTTTCTTT. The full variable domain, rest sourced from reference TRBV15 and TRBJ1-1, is DAMVIQNPRYQVTQFGKPVTLSCSQTLNHNVMYWYQQKSSQAPKLLFHYYDKDFNNEADTPDNFQSRRPNTSFCFLDIRSPGLGDTAMYLCATSRNSNTEAFFGQGTRLTVV.

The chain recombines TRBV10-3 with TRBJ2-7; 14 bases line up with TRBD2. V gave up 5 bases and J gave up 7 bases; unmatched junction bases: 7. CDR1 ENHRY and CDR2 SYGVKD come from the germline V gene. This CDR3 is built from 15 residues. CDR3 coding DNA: TGTGCCATCAGTCCCGGGACTAGCGGGAGCTATGAGCAGTACTTC. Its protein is CAISPGTSGSYEQYF.

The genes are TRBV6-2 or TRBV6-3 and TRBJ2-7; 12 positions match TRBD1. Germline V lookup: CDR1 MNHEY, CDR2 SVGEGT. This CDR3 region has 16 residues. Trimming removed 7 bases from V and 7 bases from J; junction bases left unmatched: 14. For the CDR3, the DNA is TGTGCCAGCACCCCAGGTCCGGGACAGGGGGCGAGGGAGCAGTACTTC. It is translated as CASTPGPGQGAREQYF.

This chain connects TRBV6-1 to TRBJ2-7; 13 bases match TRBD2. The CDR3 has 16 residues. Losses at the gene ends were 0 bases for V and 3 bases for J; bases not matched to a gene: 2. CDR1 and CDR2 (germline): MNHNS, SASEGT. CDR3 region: CASSEATSGRFYEQYF. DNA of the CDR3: TGTGCCAGCAGTGAAGCGACTAGCGGGAGGTTCTACGAGCAGTACTTC.

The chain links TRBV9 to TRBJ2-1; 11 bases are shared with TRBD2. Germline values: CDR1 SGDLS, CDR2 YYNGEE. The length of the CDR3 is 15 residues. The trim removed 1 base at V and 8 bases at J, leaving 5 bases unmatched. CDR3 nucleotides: TGTGCCAGCAGCGTAACTAGCGGGAGTCGAGATGAGCAGTTCTTC. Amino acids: CASSVTSGSRDEQFF.

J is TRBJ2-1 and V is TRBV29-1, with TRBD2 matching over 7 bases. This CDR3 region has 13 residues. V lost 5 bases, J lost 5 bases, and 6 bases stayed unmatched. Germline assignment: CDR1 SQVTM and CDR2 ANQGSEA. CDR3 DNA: TGCAGCGTTCGGCGGGAGTGGGACAATGAGCAGTTCTTC. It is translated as CSVRREWDNEQFF.